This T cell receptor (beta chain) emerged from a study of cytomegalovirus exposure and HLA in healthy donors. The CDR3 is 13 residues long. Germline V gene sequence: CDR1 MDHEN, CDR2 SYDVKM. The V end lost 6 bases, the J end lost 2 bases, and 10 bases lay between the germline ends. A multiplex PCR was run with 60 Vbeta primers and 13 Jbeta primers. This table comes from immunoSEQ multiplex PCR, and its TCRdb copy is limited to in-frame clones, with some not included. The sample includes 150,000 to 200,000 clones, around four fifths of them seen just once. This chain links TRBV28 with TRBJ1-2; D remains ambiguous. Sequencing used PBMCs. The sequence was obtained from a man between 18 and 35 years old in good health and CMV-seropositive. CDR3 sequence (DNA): TGTGCCAGCAGGCCCGACACCAACTATGGCTACACCTTC. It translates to CASRPDTNYGYTF.